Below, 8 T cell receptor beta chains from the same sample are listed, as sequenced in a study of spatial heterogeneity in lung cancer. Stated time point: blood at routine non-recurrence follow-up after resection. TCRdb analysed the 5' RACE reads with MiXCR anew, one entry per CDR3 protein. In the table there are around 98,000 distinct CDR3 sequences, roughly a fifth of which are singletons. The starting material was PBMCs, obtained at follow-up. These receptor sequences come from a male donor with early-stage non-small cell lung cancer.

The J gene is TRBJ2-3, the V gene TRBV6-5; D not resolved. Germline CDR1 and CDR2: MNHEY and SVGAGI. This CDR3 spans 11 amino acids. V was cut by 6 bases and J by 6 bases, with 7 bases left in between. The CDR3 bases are TGTGCCAGCAGATCCATCGATACGCAGTATTTT. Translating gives CASRSIDTQYF.

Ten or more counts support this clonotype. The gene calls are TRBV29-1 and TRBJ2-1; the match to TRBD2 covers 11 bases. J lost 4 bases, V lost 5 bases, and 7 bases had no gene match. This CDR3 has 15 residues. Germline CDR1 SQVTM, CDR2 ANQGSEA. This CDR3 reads CSVSKASGRYNEQFF. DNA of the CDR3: TGCAGCGTTTCGAAGGCTAGCGGGAGGTACAATGAGCAGTTCTTC.

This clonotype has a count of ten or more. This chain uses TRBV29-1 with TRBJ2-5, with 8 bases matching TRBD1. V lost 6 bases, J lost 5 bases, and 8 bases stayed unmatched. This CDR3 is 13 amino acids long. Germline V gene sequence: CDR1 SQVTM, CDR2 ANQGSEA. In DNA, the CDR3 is TGCAGCGTAGACGACAGGGGTCGTGAGACCCAGTACTTC. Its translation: CSVDDRGRETQYF.

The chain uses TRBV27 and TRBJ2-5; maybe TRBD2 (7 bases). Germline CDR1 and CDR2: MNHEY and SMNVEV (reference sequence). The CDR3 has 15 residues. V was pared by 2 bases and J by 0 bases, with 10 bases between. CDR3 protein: CASSLRGADQETQYF. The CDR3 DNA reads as TGTGCCAGCAGTTTACGGGGGGCGGACCAAGAGACCCAGTACTTC.

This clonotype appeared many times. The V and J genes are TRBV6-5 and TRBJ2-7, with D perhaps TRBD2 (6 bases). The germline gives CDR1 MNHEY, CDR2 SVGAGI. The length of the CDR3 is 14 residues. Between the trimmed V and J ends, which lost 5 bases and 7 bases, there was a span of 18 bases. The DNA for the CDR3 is TGTGCCAGCAGTCCCGGGACTGGGGTCGGTGAGCAGTACTTC. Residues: CASSPGTGVGEQYF.

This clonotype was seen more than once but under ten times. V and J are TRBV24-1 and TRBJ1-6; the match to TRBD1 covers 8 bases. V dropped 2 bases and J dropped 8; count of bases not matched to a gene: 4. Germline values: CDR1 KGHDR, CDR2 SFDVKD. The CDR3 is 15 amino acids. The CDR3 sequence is CATSDSGTGDSPLHF. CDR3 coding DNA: TGTGCCACCAGTGATTCCGGGACAGGTGATTCACCCCTCCACTTT.

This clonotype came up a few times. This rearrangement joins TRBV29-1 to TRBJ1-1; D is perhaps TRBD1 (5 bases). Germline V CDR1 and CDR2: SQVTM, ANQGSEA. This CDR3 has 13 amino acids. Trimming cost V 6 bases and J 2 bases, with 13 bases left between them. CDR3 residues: CSVRAGPNTEAFF. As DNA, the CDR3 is TGCAGCGTGCGTGCAGGGCCCAACACTGAAGCTTTCTTT. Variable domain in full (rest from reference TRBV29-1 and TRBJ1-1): SAVISQKPSRDICQRGTSLTIQCQVDSQVTMMFWYRQQPGQSLTLIATANQGSEATYESGFVIDKFPISRPNLTFSTLTVSNMSPEDSSIYLCSVRAGPNTEAFFGQGTRLTVV.

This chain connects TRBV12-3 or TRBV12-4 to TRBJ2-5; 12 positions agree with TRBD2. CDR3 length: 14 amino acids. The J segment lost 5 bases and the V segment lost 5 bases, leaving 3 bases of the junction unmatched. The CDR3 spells CASSPLAGGETQYF. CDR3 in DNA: TGTGCCAGCAGTCCCCTAGCGGGAGGGGAGACCCAGTACTTC.